The rows below give T cell receptor beta chains drawn from one sample of a study of blood T cell repertoires in COVID-19. This table comes from immunoSEQ multiplex PCR, and its TCRdb copy is limited to in-frame clones, with some not included. This sample yields approximately 150,000 clones, of which around 83% are seen a single time; approximately 13% belongs to the top ten. Material for sequencing was peripheral blood. These receptors all stem from a man between 70 and 80 years old who had recovered from COVID-19. Each CDR3 is given with its conserved first and last residue. The D gene is left open where the match is weak. Not every row has a clone size; where given, it reads once, few, many or a size class.

CDR3 protein,CDR3 DNA,D gene,V gene,clone size,J gene
CASSKDRTGVNYGYTF,TGTGCCAGCAGCAAAGACCGGACCGGGGTAAACTATGGCTACACCTTC,.,TRBV21-1,.,TRBJ1-2
CASSPTGSNQPQHF,TGTGCCAGCAGCCCGACAGGGAGCAATCAGCCCCAGCATTTT,TRBD1,TRBV5-5,.,TRBJ1-5
CASSPGGIGEKLFF,TGTGCCAGCAGCCCGGGGGGAATAGGTGAAAAACTGTTTTTT,.,TRBV11-2,.,TRBJ1-4
CASSPASGVVEQYF,TGTGCCAGCAGTCCGGCCTCAGGGGTTGTCGAGCAGTACTTC,.,TRBV6-2/TRBV6-3,.,TRBJ2-7
CASSEVHPAGSEAFF,TGTGCCAGCAGTGAAGTACATCCGGCGGGCTCGGAAGCTTTCTTT,.,TRBV6-1,.,TRBJ1-1
CASSQTSGRANEQFF,TGCGCCAGCAGCCAAACTAGCGGGAGGGCCAATGAGCAGTTCTTC,TRBD2,TRBV4-3,.,TRBJ2-1
CASSLTSGSRHEQFF,TGTGCCAGCAGTCTGACTAGCGGGAGCCGCCATGAGCAGTTCTTC,TRBD2,TRBV25-1,.,TRBJ2-1
CASRPRQEMNTEAFF,TGTGCAAGTCGCCCCCGTCAAGAGATGAACACTGAAGCTTTCTTT,.,TRBV12-2,.,TRBJ1-1
CSVDVASGTDTQYF,TGCAGCGTTGATGTGGCTAGCGGGACAGATACGCAGTATTTT,TRBD2,TRBV29-1,.,TRBJ2-3
CASSLEPYLAATYEQYF,TGTGCCAGCAGCTTGGAACCCTACCTAGCGGCGACCTACGAGCAGTACTTC,TRBD2,TRBV5-5,once,TRBJ2-7
CASSPPRTSGSYEQYF,TGTGCCAGCTCACCACCTCGGACTAGCGGCTCCTACGAGCAGTACTTC,TRBD2,TRBV18,.,TRBJ2-7
CSVQGEEQFF,TGCAGCGTTCAGGGTGAGGAGCAGTTCTTC,.,TRBV29-1,.,TRBJ2-1
CASSSRGGIAYEQYF,TGTGCCAGCAGCTCCCGGGGCGGGATTGCCTACGAGCAGTACTTC,.,TRBV7-2,.,TRBJ2-7
CASSSGLAVGHEQFF,TGTGCCAGCAGTTCGGGACTAGCGGTGGGACATGAGCAGTTCTTC,TRBD2,TRBV6-5,.,TRBJ2-1